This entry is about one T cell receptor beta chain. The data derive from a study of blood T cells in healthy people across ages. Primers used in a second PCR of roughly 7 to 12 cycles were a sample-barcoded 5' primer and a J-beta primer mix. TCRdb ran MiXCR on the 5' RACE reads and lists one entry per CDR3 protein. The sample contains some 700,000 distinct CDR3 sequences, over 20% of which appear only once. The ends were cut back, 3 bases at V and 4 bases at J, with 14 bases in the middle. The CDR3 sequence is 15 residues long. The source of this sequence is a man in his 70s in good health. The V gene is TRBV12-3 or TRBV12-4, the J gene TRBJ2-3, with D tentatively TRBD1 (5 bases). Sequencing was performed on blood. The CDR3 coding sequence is TGTGCCAGCAGTTTTAATCAGGGTCCCCCAGATACGCAGTATTTT. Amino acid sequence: CASSFNQGPPDTQYF.